This T cell receptor (beta chain) was identified during a study of a mutant IDH1 vaccine in newly diagnosed glioma. As to this clone: Antigen unknown.

This table comes from immunoSEQ multiplex PCR, and its TCRdb copy is limited to in-frame clones, with some not included. The repertoire holds over 50,000 clones, with approximately 90% as singletons. Regarding time point: week 5, during vaccination. With topical imiquimod, each dose of the vaccine consisted of 300 ug of mutant IDH1 20-mer peptide. Germline V lookup: CDR1 MNHEY, CDR2 SVGAGI. The CDR3 spans 15 residues. The ends were cut back, 0 bases at V and 4 bases at J, with 12 bases in the middle. The V call is TRBV6-5, the J call TRBJ1-1; D is perhaps TRBD1 (6 bases). This clonotype was sampled from a middle-aged woman with glioma. This specimen consisted of PBMCs, obtained from a glioma patient whose treatment included an IDH1 peptide vaccine. This chain's CDR3 is CASSYSQGSGTEAFF. CDR3 coding DNA: TGTGCCAGCAGTTACTCACAGGGTTCTGGCACTGAAGCTTTCTTT.